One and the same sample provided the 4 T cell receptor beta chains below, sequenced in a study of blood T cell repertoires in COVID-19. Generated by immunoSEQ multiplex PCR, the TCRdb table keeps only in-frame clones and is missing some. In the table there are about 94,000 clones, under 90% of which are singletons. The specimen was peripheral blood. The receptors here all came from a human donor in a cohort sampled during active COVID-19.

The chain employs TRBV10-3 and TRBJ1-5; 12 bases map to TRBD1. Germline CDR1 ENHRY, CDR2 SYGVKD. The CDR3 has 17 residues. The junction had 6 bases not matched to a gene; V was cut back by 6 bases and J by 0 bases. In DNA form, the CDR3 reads TGTGCCATCAGCCCGGGACAGGGGGCTTCTAGCAATCAGCCCCAGCATTTT. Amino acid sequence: CAISPGQGASSNQPQHF.

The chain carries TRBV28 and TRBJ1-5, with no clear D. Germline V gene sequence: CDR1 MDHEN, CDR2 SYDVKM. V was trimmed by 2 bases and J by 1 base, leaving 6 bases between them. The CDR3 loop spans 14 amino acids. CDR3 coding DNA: TGTGCCAGCAGTTTAGAGGGCAGCAATCAGCCCCAGCATTTT. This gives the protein CASSLEGSNQPQHF.

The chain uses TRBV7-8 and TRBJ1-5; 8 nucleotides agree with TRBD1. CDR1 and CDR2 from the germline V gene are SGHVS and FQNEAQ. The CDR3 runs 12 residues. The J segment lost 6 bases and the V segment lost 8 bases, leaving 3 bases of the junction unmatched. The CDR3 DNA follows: TGTGCCAGCGGGACAGGAGGTCAGCCCCAGCATTTT. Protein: CASGTGGQPQHF.

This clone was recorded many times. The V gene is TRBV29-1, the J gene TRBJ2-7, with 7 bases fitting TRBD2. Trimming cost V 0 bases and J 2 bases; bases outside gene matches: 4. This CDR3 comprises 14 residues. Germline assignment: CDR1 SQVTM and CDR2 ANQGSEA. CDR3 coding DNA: TGCAGCGTTGAAGATCGGAGCGGGACCTACGAGCAGTACTTC. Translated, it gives CSVEDRSGTYEQYF.